This TCR beta chain was identified in a study of cytomegalovirus exposure and HLA in healthy donors (dated by TCRdb to 2016 to 2017). Context from the whole study: According to a later analysis, the 110 or so validation repertoires were produced on the same platform as the roughly 600 repertoires of the first cohort. The study was designed to test whether signatures of past pathogen exposure could be identified by cataloging public T cell receptors. To predict cytomegalovirus infection status, the study combined high-throughput TCR immunosequencing, statistical association of individual TCRs with disease status, and machine learning. A separate validation cohort of over 95 different subjects was used in addition to the roughly 720-subject first cohort.

The CDR3 goes from the cysteine to the phenylalanine over 13 residues. Of all the DNA, just the CDR3 is kept, 39 bases in frame from base 1. From the germline V gene, CDR1 is KGHSH and CDR2 is LQKENI. The junction shows trimming of 2 bases on V and 2 bases on J, plus 6 bases between the germline ends. This clone was seen a handful of times. The antigen it recognizes is unknown. Base qualities are not provided; no much larger clone lies one nucleotide away. Broader findings and caveats from the paper: Across donors, most TCR sequences were observed very rarely, whereas some public TCRs were present in many individuals. Of the cluster scores, about 94% were above 0 in a later analysis, which found that TCRs clustered in the first cohort also tended to co-occur in the 120 validation repertoires. A later analysis lacked HLA typing for the validation cohort, so it scored co-occurrence in that cohort across all 120 repertoires. In vitro tests confirmed that a few of the cytomegalovirus-associated TCR beta chains recognize cytomegalovirus antigens. The study listed around 160 TCR beta chains as associated with cytomegalovirus. It was suggested by the authors that the approach could potentially be generalized to other disease states and immunological phenotypes. In both the original and validation cohorts, the classifier was reported to diagnose cytomegalovirus status with high specificity and sensitivity.

Libraries were prepared through the immunoSEQ multiplex PCR assay. Concerning the study's data processing: To diagnose cytomegalovirus status from the catalog of TCR beta chain sequences, a statistical classification framework was built. Entries here come from immuneACCESS through TCRdb and include only in-frame sequences with V and J called. Some clones fail to appear in such tables; in the studies checked, an unresolved V gene covers under half of the shortfall, and the cause of the remainder is unknown. V, J and clone size reflect that table, while D and trimming were determined from the DNA. The sample table lists 150,000 to 200,000 clones, approximately 86% of them with a count of one. Less than 3% of the sample lies in the top ten. The donors belonged to the validation cohort of around 110 subjects, which was separate from the approximately 700-subject first cohort.

The rearranged segments are TRBV18 and TRBJ1-2; perhaps TRBD1 is the D gene, with 5 bases matching. The receptor comes from a man between 18 and 29 years old in good health and CMV-seropositive. What was sequenced was PBMCs. The nucleotides read TGTGCCAGCTCACCAGGGGGGAACTATGGCTACACCTTC. Its protein product is CASSPGGNYGYTF.